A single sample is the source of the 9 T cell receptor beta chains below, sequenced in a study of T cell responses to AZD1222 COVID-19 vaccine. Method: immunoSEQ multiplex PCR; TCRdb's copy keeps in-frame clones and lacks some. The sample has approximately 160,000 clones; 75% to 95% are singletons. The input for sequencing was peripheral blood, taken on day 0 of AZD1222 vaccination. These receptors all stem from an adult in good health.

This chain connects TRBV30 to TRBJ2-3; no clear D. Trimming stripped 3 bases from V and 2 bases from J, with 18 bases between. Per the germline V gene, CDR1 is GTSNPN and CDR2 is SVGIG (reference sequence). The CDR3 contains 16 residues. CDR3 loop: CAWRPQELLTTDTQYF. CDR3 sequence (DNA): TGTGCCTGGAGACCTCAGGAATTACTCACCACAGATACGCAGTATTTT.

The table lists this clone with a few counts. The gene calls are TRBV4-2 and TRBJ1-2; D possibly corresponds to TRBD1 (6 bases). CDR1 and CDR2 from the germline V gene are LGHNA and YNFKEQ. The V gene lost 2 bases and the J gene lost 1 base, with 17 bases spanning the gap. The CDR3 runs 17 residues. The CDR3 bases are TGTGCCAGCAGCCAATCGGATGTTGGAGGGGGTAACTATGGCTACACCTTC. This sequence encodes CASSQSDVGGGNYGYTF.

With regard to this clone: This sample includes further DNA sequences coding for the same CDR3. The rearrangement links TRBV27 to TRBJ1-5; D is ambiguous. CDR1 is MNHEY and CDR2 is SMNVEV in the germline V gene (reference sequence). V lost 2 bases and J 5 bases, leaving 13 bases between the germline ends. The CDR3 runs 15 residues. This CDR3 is CASSLRPGGDQPQHF. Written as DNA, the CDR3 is TGTGCCAGCAGTTTAAGACCCGGCGGTGATCAGCCCCAGCATTTT.

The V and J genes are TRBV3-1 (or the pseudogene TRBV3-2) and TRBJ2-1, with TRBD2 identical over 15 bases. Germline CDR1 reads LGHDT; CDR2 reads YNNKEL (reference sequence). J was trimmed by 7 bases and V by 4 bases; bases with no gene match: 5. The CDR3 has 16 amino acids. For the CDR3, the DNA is TGTGCCAGCAGCCCCCGGACTAGCGGGGGGGCGAATGAGCAGTTCTTC. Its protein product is CASSPRTSGGANEQFF.

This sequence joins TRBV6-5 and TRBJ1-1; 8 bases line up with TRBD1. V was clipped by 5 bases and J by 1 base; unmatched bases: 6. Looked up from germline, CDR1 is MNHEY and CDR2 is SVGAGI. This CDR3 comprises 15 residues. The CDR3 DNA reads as TGTGCCAGCAGTATGGACAGGGCCGGGAACACTGAAGCTTTCTTT. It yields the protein CASSMDRAGNTEAFF.

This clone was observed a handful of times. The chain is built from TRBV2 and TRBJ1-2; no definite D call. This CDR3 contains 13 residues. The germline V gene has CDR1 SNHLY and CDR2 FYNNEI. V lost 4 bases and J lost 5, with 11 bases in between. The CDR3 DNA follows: TGTGCCAGCAGTGGAGGGAGTTTGTATGGCTACACCTTC. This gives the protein CASSGGSLYGYTF.

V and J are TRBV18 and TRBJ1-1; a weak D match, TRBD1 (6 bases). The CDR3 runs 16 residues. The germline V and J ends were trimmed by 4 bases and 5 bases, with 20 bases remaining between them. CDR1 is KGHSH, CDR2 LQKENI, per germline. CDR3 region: CASSRVGGLERTEAFF. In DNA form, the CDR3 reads TGTGCCAGCTCACGAGTGGGGGGGCTGGAAAGGACTGAAGCTTTCTTT.

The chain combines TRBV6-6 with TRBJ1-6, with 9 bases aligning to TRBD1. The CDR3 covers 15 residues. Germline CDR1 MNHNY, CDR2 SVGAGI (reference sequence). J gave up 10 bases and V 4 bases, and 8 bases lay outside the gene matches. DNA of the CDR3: TGTGCCAGCAGTTCCTCCCGGACAGGGGTGTCACCCCTCCACTTT. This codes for CASSSSRTGVSPLHF.

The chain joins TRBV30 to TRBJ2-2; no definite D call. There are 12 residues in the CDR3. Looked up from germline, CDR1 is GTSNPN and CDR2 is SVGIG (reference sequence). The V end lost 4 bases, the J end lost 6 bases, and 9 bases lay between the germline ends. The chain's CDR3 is CAWTGPAGELFF. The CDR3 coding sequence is TGTGCCTGGACGGGCCCGGCCGGGGAGCTGTTTTTT. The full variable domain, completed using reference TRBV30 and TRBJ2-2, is SQTIHQWPATLVQPVGSPLSLECTVEGTSNPNLYWYRQAAGRGLQLLFYSVGIGQISSEVPQNLSASRPQDRQFILSSKKLLLSDSGFYLCAWTGPAGELFFGEGSRLTVL.